One sample yielded the 9 T cell receptor beta chains listed below, sequenced in a study of cytomegalovirus exposure and HLA in healthy donors. With 60 Vbeta and 13 Jbeta primers, the PCR was carried out. The repertoire was sequenced with immunoSEQ multiplex PCR; TCRdb's copy has only in-frame clones and lacks some. There are about 140,000 clones in the sample; over 70% occur only once, and 5.1% lies in the top ten. The sequenced sample consisted of PBMCs. The origin of the receptors is a male donor in good health and CMV-seronegative.

The rearrangement links TRBV27 to TRBJ2-3; TRBD1 is a possible D gene (5 bases). Trimming shortened V by 4 bases and J by 3 bases, and 17 bases separated the two germline ends. The V gene's germline CDR1 is MNHEY and CDR2 SMNVEV (reference sequence). This CDR3 has 16 residues. CDR3 loop: CASSSPSLKGTDTQYF. The CDR3 DNA sequence: TGTGCCAGCAGTTCCCCTTCTCTTAAGGGGACAGATACGCAGTATTTT.

The chain joins TRBV28 to TRBJ2-5, with 8 bases that match TRBD1. This CDR3 spans 14 amino acids. CDR1 MDHEN and CDR2 SYDVKM come from the germline V gene. Unmatched junction bases numbered 7, after V lost 6 bases and J lost 4 bases. CDR3 coding DNA: TGTGCCAGCAGCGAGACAGGGGTCACAGAGACCCAGTACTTC. It is translated as CASSETGVTETQYF.

V is TRBV18 and J is TRBJ2-5; perhaps TRBD1 as D (6 bases). V shed 8 bases and J shed 1 base, with 11 bases lying between them. CDR1 and CDR2 (germline): KGHSH, LQKENI. This CDR3 region has 13 residues. The CDR3 is CASALQGQETQYF. The CDR3 nucleotides read TGTGCCAGCGCCCTACAGGGCCAAGAGACCCAGTACTTC.

The chain has TRBV5-1 and TRBJ1-1; possible D gene TRBD1, 5 bases. CDR1 is SGHRS and CDR2 is YFSETQ in the germline V gene. CDR3 length equals 15 residues. Trimming stripped 5 bases from V and 3 bases from J, with 17 bases between. The CDR3 DNA reads TGCGCCAGCAGGGGATCGCAGGGTAGGGACACTGAAGCTTTCTTT. Protein sequence: CASRGSQGRDTEAFF.

A note on this clone: Other DNA sequences of this sample code for an identical CDR3. This chain uses TRBV5-6 with TRBJ1-1; 8 positions match TRBD1. V shed 4 bases and J 11 bases; nucleotides not matched to a gene: 16. The CDR3 length is 15 residues. Germline V gene lookup returns CDR1 SGHDT and CDR2 YYEEEE. The CDR3 DNA reads TGTGCCAGCAGCCTTCGAGGGCAGGGGGCTATGGATGCTTTCTTT. This codes for CASSLRGQGAMDAFF.

The chain links TRBV27 to TRBJ1-2; D is uncertain. This CDR3 spans 13 amino acids. Per the germline V gene, CDR1 is MNHEY and CDR2 is SMNVEV (reference sequence). Trimming took off 5 bases at V and 3 bases at J, with 10 bases between the two ends. The CDR3 region is CASSPRLDYGYTF. In nucleotides, the CDR3 is TGTGCCAGCAGTCCCCGACTTGACTATGGCTACACCTTC.

V gene TRBV7-9 combines with J gene TRBJ2-6; 9 nucleotides match TRBD1. V trimming: 4 bases; J trimming: 2 bases; junction bases outside the gene matches: 9. The CDR3 spans 18 residues. Germline V CDR1 and CDR2: SEHNR, FQNEAQ (reference sequence). The CDR3 region has the DNA TGTGCCAGCAGCTCCCTTGGACAGGGGAGGACTGGGGCCAACGTCCTGACTTTC. It yields the protein CASSSLGQGRTGANVLTF.

This rearrangement joins TRBV5-1 to TRBJ2-7, with no clear D. The length of the CDR3 is 13 residues. Trimming stripped 1 base from V and 5 bases from J, with 10 bases between. Germline-derived CDR1 and CDR2 are SGHRS and YFSETQ. The CDR3 bases are TGCGCCAGCAGCTTGTCCCCCCAGGACGAGCAGTACTTC. Residues: CASSLSPQDEQYF.

The chain employs TRBV28 and TRBJ1-5; unclear D gene. V lost 3 bases to trimming and J lost 5 bases, with 14 bases between them. Germline V gene data show CDR1 as MDHEN and CDR2 as SYDVKM. This CDR3 is built from 15 residues. DNA for the CDR3: TGTGCCAGCAGTTTCGACACCGGGATCTATCAGCCCCAGCATTTT. Protein sequence: CASSFDTGIYQPQHF. The complete variable domain, with remaining parts taken from reference TRBV28 and TRBJ1-5, reads DVKVTQSSRYLVKRTGEKVFLECVQDMDHENMFWYRQDPGLGLRLIYFSYDVKMKEKGDIPEGYSVSREKKERFSLILESASTNQTSMYLCASSFDTGIYQPQHFGDGTRLSIL.